The present entry profiles one T cell receptor (beta chain) with its context. V lost 6 bases to trimming and J lost 2 bases, with 17 bases between them. The CDR3 sequence is 15 residues long. CDR1 SNHLY and CDR2 FYNNEI come from the germline V gene. This specimen comes from a study of cytomegalovirus exposure and HLA in healthy donors. Clones were read by immunoSEQ multiplex PCR, and TCRdb kept only the in-frame ones, dropping some. The sample includes 40,000 to 60,000 clones, approximately 93% of them seen just once. Material: PBMCs. The TCR sequence derives from a woman aged 18-29 years in good health and CMV-seropositive. The chain is built from TRBV2 and TRBJ2-7; a weak D match, TRBD1 (6 bases). The CDR3: CASRVFGTITYEQYF. The CDR3 nucleotides are TGTGCCAGCAGGGTTTTTGGGACAATCACCTACGAGCAGTACTTC.